The following is a T cell receptor beta chain sequence with its context. This clone's antigen is unknown. It has no much larger one-base neighbor in the sample; base qualities were not kept. Starting from roughly 0.4 ug RNA, TCR libraries were constructed with the Immunoverse kit using molecular barcoded adaptors that cover the alpha/delta and beta/gamma chains. TCR library preparation was performed with the same RNA that was used for transcriptome sequencing. TCR libraries were sequenced on an Illumina HiSeq 4000 with 2 x 150 cycles. The authors processed their data as follows. TCR reads were aligned to human V, D, J and C references and assembled into CDR3 clonotypes with MiXCR, including quality filtering and error correction. The tcR package in R was used for analysis of clonotype counts and gene usage diversity. Raw mapping reads were checked after the RNA-seq reads had been mapped by STAR aligner version 2.5.3a onto the human GRCh37 genome. IR-seq fastq files were randomly downsampled with Seqtk 1.3 to test the effect of sequencing depth on detected clonotypes. Using fastp at Q25 and MiXCR, TCRdb reprocessed the public reads and kept productive beta chains. Every distinct CDR3 protein forms one entry, paired with its most common genes and DNA. TCRdb assigned the V and J calls; the authors' analysis was not used. Counted in this sample were some 140,000 distinct CDR3 sequences; less than 15% of them appeared once. The biggest ten clones account for about 8.6% of the sample.

This entry comes from a study of read filtering for tumor transcriptome and immune sequencing (dated by TCRdb to about 2020). Background for the entire study: Of the patients in the cohort, more than 16 were male and around 14 were female, and their mean age was approximately 66 years, with a range of about 40 to 85. By revised international staging, eight or nine patients were R-ISS I, roughly 17 were R-ISS II and over five were R-ISS III. After DNase treatment, whole-transcriptome libraries were prepared with the TruSeq RNA Access Library Prep Kit. Per sample, about 4.05 to 11 million TCR-region mapped reads were obtained with IR-seq, compared with only about 80 to 1273 with RNA-seq. Using the same bone marrow samples, the study ran both targeted immune repertoire sequencing and bulk whole-transcriptome sequencing and then compared the TCR repertoires from each method. A main aim was a read-filtering strategy for immune repertoire data, specifically whether clonotypes supported by a single read should be removed.

The study at large found these results: The sorted CD138-negative fraction was composed of a mixed bone marrow immune population rather than of purified T cells. Single-read clonotypes made up roughly 82% of clonotypes but 3% to 3.5% of total reads in IR-seq, and 70% to 75% of clonotypes and roughly 48% of reads in RNA-seq. Removing single-read clonotypes increased the correlation between IR-seq and RNA-seq shared clonotype proportions. Compared with RNA-seq, IR-seq captured clonotypes at much greater depth and more reliably, and a smaller IR-seq throughput was enough to identify most of the shared clonotypes.

Every patient had bone marrow sampled at the time of active disease. Ficoll-Hypaque density gradient centrifugation was used to isolate bone marrow mononuclear cells. Myeloma plasma cells were removed and CD138-negative cells were collected by negative selection after labeling with CD138 magnetic microbeads on a MACS separator. The purity of the isolated cells was checked by flow cytometry with CD138 antibodies on an Attune NxT. Total RNA was extracted with TRIzol reagent and quantified with a NanoDrop spectrophotometer. Paired RNA-seq and IR-seq were performed on each patient's CD138-negative bone marrow sample. CDR3 length: 11 amino acids, cysteine to phenylalanine. This entry keeps only the CDR3 DNA: 33 bases, framed from base 1. Taken from the germline V gene (reference sequence), the CDR1 and CDR2 loops are WNHNN and SYGVQD.

This receptor was identified in a donor at least 40 years old with multiple myeloma. Sequencing used a population of CD138-negative cells sorted from bone marrow. What this sample's cell subset or site label stands for: bone marrow mononuclear cells depleted of CD138+ plasma/myeloma cells by negative magnetic selection. The sequence links TRBV10-1 to TRBJ2-2, with the D call tentatively TRBD1 or TRBD2, each fitting 5 bases. The CDR3 sequence is CPPGGTGELFF. The nucleotide sequence reads TGCCCCCCTGGGGGCACCGGGGAGCTGTTTTTT.